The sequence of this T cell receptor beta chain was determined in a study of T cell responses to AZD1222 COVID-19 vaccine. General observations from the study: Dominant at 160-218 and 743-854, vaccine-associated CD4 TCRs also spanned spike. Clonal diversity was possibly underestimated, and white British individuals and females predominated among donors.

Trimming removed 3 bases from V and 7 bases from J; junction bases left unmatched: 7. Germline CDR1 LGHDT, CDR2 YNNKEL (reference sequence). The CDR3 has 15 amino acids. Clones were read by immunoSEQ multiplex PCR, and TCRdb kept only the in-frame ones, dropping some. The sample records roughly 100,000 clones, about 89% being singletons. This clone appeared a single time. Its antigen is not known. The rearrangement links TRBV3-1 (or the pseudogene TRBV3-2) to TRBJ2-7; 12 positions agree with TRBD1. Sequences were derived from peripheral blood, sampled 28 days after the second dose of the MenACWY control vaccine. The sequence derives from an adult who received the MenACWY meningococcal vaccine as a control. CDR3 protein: CASSHTGQGAGEQYF. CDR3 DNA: TGTGCCAGCAGCCATACGGGACAGGGGGCGGGAGAGCAGTACTTC.